The clone carrying this TCR beta chain was seen ten or more times. The target antigen is unknown. The CDR3 runs 14 residues. Trimming shortened V by 5 bases and J by 4 bases, and 11 bases separated the two germline ends. CDR1 and CDR2 (germline): SGHVS, FNYEAQ. The data stem from a study of regulatory T cells in long-lasting Graves disease. Points from the study as a whole: Persistent Graves' patients showed less TCR diversity than newly diagnosed patients showed.

Noted time point: persistent/refractory GD, antithyroid drugs over 5 years with positive TRAb. The TCR library used RNA extracted from PBMCs. The patients included were those that came from an endocrinology department in Xi'an, China. Arm-PCR of CDR3 regions with iRepertoire HTBI primers generated TCR beta libraries. Using its own MiXCR run on the multiplex PCR reads, TCRdb lists one record per CDR3 protein. This sample has roughly 300,000 distinct CDR3 sequences; roughly a fifth occur once, and the top ten carry 29%. The chain employs TRBV7-6 and TRBJ2-2, with a weak D call TRBD2 (5 bases). The TCR was taken from a female donor with Graves disease. Sequenced here: peripheral blood mononuclear cells (PBMCs), sampled when the disease was refractory, from a patient treated with antithyroid drugs. This CDR3 reads CASSPKTSTGELFF. The CDR3 DNA is TGTGCCAGCAGCCCGAAAACTAGCACCGGGGAGCTGTTTTTT. Variable domain in full (rest from reference TRBV7-6 and TRBJ2-2): GAGVSQSPRYKVTKRGQDVALRCDPISGHVSLYWYRQALGQGPEFLTYFNYEAQQDKSGLPNDRFSAERPEGSISTLTIQRTEQRDSAMYRCASSPKTSTGELFFGEGSRLTVL.